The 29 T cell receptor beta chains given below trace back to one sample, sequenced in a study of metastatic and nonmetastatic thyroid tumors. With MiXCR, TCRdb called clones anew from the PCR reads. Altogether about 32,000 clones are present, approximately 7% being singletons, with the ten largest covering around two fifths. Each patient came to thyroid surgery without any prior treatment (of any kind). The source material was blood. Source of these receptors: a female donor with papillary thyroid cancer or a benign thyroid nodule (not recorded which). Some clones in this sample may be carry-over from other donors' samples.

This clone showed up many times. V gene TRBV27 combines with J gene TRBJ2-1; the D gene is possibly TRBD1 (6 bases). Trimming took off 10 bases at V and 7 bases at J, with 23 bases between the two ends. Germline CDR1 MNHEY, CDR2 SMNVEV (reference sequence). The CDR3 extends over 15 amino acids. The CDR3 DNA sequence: TGTGCCACTATAGCTACCCGGGCAGGGGAGAATGAGCAGTTCTTC. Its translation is CATIATRAGENEQFF.

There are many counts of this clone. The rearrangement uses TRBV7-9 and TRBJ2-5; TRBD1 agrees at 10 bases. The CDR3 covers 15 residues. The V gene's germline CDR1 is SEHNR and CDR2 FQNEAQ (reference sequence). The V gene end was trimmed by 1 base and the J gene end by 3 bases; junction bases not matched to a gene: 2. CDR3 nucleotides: TGTGCCAGCAGCTTAGTGGGACAGGGGAAAGAGACCCAGTACTTC. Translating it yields CASSLVGQGKETQYF.

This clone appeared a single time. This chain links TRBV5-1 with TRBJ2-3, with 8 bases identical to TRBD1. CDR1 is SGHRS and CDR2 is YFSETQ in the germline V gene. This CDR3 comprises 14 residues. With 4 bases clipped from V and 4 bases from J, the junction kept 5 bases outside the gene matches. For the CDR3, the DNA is TGCGCCAGCAGCCCACGACAGGGGTCAGATACGCAGTATTTT. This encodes CASSPRQGSDTQYF.

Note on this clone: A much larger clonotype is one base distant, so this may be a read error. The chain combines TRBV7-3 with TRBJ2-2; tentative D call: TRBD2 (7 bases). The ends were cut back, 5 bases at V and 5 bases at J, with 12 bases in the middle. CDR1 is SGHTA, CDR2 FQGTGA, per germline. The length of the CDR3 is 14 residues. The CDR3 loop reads CASSRGAETGELFF. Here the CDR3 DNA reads TGTGCCAGCAGCCGGGGGGCCGAAACCGGGGAGCTGTTTTTT. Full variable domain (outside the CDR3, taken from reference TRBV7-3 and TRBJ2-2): GAGVSQTPSNKVTEKGKYVELRCDPISGHTALYWYRQSLGQGPEFLIYFQGTGAADDSGLPNDRFFAVRPEGSVSTLKIQRTERGDSAVYLCASSRGAETGELFFGEGSRLTVL.

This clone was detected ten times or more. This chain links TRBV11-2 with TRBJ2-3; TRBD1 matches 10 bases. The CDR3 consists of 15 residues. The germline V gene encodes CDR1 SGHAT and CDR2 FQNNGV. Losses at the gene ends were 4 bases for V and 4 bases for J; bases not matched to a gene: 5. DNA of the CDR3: TGTGCCAGCAGCTCAGTCGGACAGGGGGCAGATACGCAGTATTTT. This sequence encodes CASSSVGQGADTQYF.

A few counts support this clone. CDR3 in amino acids: CASRVGTSGGIHNEQFF. DNA of the CDR3: TGTGCCAGCAGGGTAGGGACTAGCGGGGGGATACACAATGAGCAGTTCTTC. The rearrangement uses TRBV6-2 or TRBV6-3 and TRBJ2-1; TRBD2 agrees at 15 bases. Looked up from germline, CDR1 is MNHEY and CDR2 is SVGEGT. The CDR3 totals 17 residues. The junction had 8 bases not matched to a gene; V was cut back by 6 bases and J by 5 bases.

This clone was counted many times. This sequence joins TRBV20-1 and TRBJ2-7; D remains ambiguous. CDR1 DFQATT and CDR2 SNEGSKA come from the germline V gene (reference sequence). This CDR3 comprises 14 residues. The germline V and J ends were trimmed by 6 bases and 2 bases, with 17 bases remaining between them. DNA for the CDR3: TGCAGTGCCCCTCTTCAAATGCCCCCCTACGAGCAGTACTTC. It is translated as CSAPLQMPPYEQYF.

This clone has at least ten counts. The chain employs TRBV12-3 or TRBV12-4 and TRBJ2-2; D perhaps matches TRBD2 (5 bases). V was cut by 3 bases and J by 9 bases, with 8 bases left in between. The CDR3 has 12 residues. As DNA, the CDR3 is TGTGCCAGCAGTTTTCGGGGATGGGAGCTGTTTTTT. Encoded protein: CASSFRGWELFF.

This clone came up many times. The CDR3 nucleotides read TGTGCCAGCAGCCAATGGAGCGGGATCTACGAGCAGTACTTC. Amino acids: CASSQWSGIYEQYF. The chain uses TRBV16 and TRBJ2-7; TRBD2 agrees at 7 bases. V gave up 1 base and J gave up 3 bases; unmatched junction bases: 3. The germline V gene has CDR1 KGHSY and CDR2 FQNENV. The CDR3 loop spans 14 amino acids.

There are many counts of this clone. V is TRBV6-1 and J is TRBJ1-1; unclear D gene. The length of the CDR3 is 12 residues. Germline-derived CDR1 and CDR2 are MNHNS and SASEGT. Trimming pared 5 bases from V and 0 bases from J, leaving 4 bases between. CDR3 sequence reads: CASSLMNTEAFF. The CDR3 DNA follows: TGTGCCAGCAGTCTAATGAACACTGAAGCTTTCTTT.

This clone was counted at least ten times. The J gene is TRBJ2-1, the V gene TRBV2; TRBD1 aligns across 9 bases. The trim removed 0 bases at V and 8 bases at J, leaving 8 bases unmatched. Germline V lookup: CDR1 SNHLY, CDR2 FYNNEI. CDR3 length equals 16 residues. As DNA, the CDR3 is TGTGCCAGCAGTGAAGCGTGGGGGGACAGGGACGATGAGCAGTTCTTC. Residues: CASSEAWGDRDDEQFF.

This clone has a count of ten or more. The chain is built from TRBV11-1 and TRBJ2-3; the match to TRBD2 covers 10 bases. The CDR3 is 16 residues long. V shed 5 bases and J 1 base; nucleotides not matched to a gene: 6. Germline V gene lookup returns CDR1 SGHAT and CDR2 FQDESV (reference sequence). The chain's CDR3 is CASSALLAGGTDTQYF. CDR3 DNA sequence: TGTGCCAGCAGCGCCCTGCTAGCGGGGGGCACAGATACGCAGTATTTT.

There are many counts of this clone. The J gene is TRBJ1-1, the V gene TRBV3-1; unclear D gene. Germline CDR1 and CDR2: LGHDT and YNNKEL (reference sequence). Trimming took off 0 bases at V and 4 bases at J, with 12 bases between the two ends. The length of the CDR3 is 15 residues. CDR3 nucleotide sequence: TGTGCCAGCAGCCAAGAATTGGGGTACCCCACTGAAGCTTTCTTT. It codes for CASSQELGYPTEAFF.

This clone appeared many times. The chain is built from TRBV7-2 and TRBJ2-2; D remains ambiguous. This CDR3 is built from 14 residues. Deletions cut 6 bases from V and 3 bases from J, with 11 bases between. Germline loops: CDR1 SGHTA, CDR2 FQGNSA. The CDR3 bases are TGTGCCAGCAGTCGCTTAAGAGACACCGGGGAGCTGTTTTTT. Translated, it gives CASSRLRDTGELFF.

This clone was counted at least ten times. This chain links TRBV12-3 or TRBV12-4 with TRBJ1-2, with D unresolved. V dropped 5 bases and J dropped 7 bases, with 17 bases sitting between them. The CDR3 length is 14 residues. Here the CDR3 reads CASSQDLSKGGYTF. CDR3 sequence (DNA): TGTGCCAGCAGTCAGGACCTATCAAAGGGTGGCTACACCTTC.

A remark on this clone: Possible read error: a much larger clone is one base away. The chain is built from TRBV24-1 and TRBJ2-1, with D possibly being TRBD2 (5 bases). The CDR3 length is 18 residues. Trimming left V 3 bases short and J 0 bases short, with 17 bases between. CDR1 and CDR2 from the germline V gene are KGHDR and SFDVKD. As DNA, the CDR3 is TGTGCCACCAGTGATACGGATTCCGGGATTAACTCCTACAATGAGCAGTTCTTC. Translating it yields CATSDTDSGINSYNEQFF.

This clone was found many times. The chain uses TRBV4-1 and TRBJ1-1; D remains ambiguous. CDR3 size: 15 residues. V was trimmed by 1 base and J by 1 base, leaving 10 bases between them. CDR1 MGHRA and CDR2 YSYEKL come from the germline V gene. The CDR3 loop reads CASSQVMSRNTEAFF. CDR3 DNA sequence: TGCGCCAGCAGCCAAGTGATGAGCAGGAACACTGAAGCTTTCTTT.

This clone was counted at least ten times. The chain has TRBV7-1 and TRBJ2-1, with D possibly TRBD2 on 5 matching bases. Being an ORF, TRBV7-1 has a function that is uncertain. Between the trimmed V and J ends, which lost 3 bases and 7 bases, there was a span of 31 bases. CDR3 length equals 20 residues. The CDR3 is CASSSLAVLAADERGNEQFF. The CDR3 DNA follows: TGTGCCAGCAGCTCCCTGGCGGTTCTTGCGGCGGACGAACGGGGTAATGAGCAGTTCTTC.

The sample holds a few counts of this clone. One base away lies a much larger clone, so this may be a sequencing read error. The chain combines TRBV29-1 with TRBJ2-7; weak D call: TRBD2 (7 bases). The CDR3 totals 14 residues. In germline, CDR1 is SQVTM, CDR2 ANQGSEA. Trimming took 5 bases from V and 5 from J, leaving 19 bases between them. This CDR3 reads CSVRGGPDSDEQYF. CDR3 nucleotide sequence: TGCAGCGTTAGGGGGGGACCAGACTCTGACGAGCAGTACTTC.

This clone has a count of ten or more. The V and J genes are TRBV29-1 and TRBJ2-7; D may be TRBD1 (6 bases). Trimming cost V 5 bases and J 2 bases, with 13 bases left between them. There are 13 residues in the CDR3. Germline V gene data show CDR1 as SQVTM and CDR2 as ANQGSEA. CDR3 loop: CSVLLQGAYEQYF. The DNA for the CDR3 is TGCAGCGTTTTATTACAGGGAGCCTACGAGCAGTACTTC.

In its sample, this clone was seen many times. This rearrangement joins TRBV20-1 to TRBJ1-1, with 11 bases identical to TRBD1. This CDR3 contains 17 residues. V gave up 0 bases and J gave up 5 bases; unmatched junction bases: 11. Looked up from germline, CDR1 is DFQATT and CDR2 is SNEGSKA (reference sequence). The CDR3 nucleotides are TGCAGTGCTAGAGATTCGGGACAGGGGGGGTCCAGGACTGAAGCTTTCTTT. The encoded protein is CSARDSGQGGSRTEAFF.

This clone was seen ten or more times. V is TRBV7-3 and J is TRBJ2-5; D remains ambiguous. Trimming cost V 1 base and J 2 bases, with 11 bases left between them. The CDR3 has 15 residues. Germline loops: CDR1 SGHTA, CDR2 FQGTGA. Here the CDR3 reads CASSLSSSRQETQYF. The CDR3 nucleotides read TGTGCCAGCAGCTTAAGTTCGAGCAGGCAAGAGACCCAGTACTTC.

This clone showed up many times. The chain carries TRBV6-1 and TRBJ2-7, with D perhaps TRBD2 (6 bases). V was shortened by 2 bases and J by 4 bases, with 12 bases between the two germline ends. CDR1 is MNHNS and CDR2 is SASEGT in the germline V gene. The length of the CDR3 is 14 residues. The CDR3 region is CASSERGLTYEQYF. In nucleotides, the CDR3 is TGTGCCAGCAGTGAACGCGGACTAACATACGAGCAGTACTTC.

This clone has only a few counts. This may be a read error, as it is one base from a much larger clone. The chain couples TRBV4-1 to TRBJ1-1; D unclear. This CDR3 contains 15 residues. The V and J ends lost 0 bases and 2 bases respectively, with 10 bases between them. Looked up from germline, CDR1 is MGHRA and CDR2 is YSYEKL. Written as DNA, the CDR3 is TGCGCCAGCAGCCAAGACCCCATAACTAACACTGAAGCTTTCTTT. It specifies CASSQDPITNTEAFF.

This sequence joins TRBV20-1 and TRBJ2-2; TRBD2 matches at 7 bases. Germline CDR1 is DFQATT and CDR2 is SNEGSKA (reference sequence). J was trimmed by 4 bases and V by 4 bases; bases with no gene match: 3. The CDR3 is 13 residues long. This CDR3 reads CSANREVTGELFF. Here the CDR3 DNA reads TGCAGTGCTAACCGGGAGGTCACCGGGGAGCTGTTTTTT.

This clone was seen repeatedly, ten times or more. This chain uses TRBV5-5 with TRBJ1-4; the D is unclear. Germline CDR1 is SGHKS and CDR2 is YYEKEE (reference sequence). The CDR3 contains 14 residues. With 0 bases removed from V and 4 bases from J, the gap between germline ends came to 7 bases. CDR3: CASSLASLNEKLFF. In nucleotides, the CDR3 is TGTGCCAGCAGCTTGGCCAGCCTTAATGAAAAACTGTTTTTT.

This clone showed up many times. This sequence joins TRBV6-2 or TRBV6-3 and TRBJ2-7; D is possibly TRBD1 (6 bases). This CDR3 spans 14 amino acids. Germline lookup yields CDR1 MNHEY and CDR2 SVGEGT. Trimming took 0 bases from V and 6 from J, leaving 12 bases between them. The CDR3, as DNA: TGTGCCAGCAGTTACTCGACAGGTTTGGTCGAGCAGTACTTC. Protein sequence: CASSYSTGLVEQYF.

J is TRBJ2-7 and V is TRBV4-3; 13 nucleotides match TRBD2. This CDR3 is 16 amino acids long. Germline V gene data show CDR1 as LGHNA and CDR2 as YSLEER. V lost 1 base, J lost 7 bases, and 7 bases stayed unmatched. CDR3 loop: CASSQGGLAGVGEQYF. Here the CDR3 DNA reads TGCGCCAGCAGCCAAGGAGGACTAGCGGGAGTCGGTGAGCAGTACTTC.

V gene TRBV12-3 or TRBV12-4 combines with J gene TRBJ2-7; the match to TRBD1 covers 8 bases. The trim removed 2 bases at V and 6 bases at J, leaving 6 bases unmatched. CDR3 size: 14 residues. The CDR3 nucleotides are TGTGCCAGCAGTTTACAGGGGGCCTATGGCGAGCAGTACTTC. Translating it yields CASSLQGAYGEQYF.